The TCR beta chain under discussion was sequenced for a study of beta chain features in type 1 diabetes. Looking at the study overall: Cells sorted and examined across all samples totaled 90 million to 120 million.

Whole-study findings and limits: Sampled from patients, naive, central memory and Treg TCRB repertoires appeared more similar than those sampled from healthy donors. Shortening that was moderate but significant affected the TCRB CDR3s of Type 1 diabetes patients in all four CD4+ subsets. Short templates might get an advantage during PCR, and this would be equal in patients and controls.

In all sorted populations, purity surpassed 98%. This clone has only a few counts. Its matching antigen is unknown. The V end lost 0 bases, the J end lost 8 bases, and 10 bases lay between the germline ends. This CDR3 contains 13 residues. Germline values: CDR1 SGHNT, CDR2 YYREEE (reference sequence). The entirety of the isolated RNA underwent reverse transcription, so expressed TCRB transcripts were sequenced. Assay: immunoSEQ multiplex PCR; the TCRdb copy retains only in-frame clones and omits some. Among about 15,000 clones listed, almost 70% were seen once. The source is a man in his thirties or forties with type 1 diabetes. The chain joins TRBV5-4 to TRBJ2-3; maybe TRBD2 (6 bases). Sequenced input: Tregs from blood. DNA for the CDR3: TGTGCCAGCAGCTTGGCGGGAGTCGGTACGCAGTATTTT. This codes for CASSLAGVGTQYF.